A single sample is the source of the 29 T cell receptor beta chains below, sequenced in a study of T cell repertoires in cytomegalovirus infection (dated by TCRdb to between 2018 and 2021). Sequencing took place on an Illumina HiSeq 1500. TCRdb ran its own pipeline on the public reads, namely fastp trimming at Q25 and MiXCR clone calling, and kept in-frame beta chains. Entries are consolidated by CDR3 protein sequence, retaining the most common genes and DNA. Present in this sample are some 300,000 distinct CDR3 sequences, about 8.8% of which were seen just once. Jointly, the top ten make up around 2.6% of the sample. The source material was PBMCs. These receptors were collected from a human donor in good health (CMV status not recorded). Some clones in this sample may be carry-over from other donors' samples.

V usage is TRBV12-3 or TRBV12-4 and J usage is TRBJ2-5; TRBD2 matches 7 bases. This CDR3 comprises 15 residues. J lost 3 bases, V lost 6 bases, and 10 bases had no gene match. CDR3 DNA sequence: TGTGCCAGCAGGGGGACTACAACTGGGAAAGAGACCCAGTACTTC. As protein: CASRGTTTGKETQYF.

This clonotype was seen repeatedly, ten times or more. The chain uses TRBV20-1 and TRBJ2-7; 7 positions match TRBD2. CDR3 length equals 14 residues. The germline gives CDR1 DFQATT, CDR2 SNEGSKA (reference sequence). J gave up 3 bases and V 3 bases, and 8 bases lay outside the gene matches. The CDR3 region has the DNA TGCAGTGCTAGCCAAACCTGGACTAGCTACGAGCAGTACGTC. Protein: CSASQTWTSYEQYV.

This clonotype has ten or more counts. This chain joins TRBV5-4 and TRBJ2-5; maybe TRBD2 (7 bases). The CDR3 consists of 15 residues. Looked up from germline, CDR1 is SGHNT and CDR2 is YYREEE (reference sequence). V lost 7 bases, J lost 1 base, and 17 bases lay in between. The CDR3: CASGTGRVTQETQYF. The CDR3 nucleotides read TGTGCCAGCGGAACAGGGAGGGTCACCCAAGAGACCCAGTACTTC.

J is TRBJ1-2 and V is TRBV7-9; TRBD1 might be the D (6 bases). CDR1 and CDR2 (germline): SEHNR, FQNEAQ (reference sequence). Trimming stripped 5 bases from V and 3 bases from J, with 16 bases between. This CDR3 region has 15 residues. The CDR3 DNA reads TGTGCCAGCAGCACTCGACAGGTCCAGGACTATGGCTACACCTTC. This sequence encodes CASSTRQVQDYGYTF.

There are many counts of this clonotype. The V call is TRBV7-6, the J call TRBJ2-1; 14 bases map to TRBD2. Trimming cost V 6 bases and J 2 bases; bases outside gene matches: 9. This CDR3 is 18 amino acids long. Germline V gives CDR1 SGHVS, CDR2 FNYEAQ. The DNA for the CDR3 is TGTGCCAGCAGTCCCAGGACTAGCGGGGGGTCTACCTACAATGAGCAGTTCTTC. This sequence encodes CASSPRTSGGSTYNEQFF.

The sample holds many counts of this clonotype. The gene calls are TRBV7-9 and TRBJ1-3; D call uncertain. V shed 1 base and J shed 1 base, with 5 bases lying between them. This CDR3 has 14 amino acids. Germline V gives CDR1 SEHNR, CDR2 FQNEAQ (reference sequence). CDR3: CASSLELSGNTIYF. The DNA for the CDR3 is TGTGCCAGCAGCTTAGAACTTTCTGGAAACACCATATATTTT.

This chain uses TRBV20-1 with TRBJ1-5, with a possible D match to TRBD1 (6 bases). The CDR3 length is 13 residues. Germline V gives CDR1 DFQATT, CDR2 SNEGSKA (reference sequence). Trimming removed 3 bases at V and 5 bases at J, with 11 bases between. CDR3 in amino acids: CSASANRDQPQHF. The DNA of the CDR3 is TGCAGTGCTAGTGCCAACAGGGATCAGCCCCAGCATTTT.

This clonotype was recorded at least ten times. CDR3 sequence reads: CASRTGTENTIYF. The DNA of the CDR3 is TGTGCCAGCAGGACAGGGACAGAGAACACCATATATTTT. V is TRBV28 and J is TRBJ1-3, with 7 bases identical to TRBD1. The germline V gene encodes CDR1 MDHEN and CDR2 SYDVKM. CDR3 length: 13 amino acids. Germline trimming cut 6 bases from V and 7 bases from J; bases unmatched to any gene: 6. Filled out from reference TRBV28 and TRBJ1-3, the complete variable domain reads DVKVTQSSRYLVKRTGEKVFLECVQDMDHENMFWYRQDPGLGLRLIYFSYDVKMKEKGDIPEGYSVSREKKERFSLILESASTNQTSMYLCASRTGTENTIYFGEGSWLTVV.

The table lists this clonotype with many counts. CDR3 sequence: CATSREARGTDTQYF. In nucleotides, the CDR3 is TGTGCCACCAGCAGAGAAGCCAGGGGAACAGATACGCAGTATTTT. The gene calls are TRBV15 and TRBJ2-3, with a tentative D call TRBD1 (6 bases). The CDR3 consists of 15 residues. The germline CDR1 and CDR2 sequences are LNHNV and YYDKDF (reference sequence). V was trimmed by 0 bases and J by 3 bases, leaving 10 bases between them.

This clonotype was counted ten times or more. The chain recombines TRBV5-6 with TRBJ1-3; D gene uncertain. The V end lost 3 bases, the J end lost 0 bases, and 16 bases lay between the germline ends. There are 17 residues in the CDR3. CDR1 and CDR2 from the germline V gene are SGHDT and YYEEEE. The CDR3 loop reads CASSSTAAGSSGNTIYF. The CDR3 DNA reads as TGTGCCAGCAGCTCGACGGCGGCAGGCAGCTCTGGAAACACCATATATTTT.

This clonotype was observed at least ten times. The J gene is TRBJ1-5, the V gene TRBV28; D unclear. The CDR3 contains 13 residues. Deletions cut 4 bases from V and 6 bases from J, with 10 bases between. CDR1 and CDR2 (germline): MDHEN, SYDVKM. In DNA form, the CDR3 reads TGTGCCAGCAGTTCAGGTCTTAGTCAGCCCCAGCATTTT. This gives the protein CASSSGLSQPQHF. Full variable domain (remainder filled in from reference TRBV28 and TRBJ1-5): DVKVTQSSRYLVKRTGEKVFLECVQDMDHENMFWYRQDPGLGLRLIYFSYDVKMKEKGDIPEGYSVSREKKERFSLILESASTNQTSMYLCASSSGLSQPQHFGDGTRLSIL.

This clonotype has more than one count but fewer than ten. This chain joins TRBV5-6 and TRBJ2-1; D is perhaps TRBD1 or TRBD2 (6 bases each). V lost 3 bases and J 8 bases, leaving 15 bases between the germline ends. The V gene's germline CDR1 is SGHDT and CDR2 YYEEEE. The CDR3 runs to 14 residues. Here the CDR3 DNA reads TGTGCCAGCAGCTCCGGGGGCGGGCTCGATGAGCAGTTCTTC. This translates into CASSSGGGLDEQFF.

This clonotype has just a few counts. The CDR3 region is CASSLVLNQPQHF. CDR3 nucleotides: TGTGCCAGCAGTTTAGTCCTCAATCAGCCCCAGCATTTT. V and J are TRBV12-3 or TRBV12-4 and TRBJ1-5, with D uncertain. V was shortened by 1 base and J by 3 bases, with 4 bases between the two germline ends. This CDR3 comprises 13 residues.

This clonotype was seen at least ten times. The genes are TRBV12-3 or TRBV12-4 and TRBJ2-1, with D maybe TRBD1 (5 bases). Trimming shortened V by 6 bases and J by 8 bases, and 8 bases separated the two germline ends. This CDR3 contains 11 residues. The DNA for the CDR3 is TGTGCCAGCAGCAGGGTAGATGAGCAGTTCTTC. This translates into CASSRVDEQFF.

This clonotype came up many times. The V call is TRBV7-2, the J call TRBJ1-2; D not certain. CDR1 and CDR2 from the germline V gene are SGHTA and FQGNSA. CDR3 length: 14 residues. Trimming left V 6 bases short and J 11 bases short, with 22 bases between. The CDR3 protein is CASRDDVTRRGYTF. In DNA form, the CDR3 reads TGTGCCAGCAGGGATGACGTGACCCGCCGAGGTTACACCTTC.

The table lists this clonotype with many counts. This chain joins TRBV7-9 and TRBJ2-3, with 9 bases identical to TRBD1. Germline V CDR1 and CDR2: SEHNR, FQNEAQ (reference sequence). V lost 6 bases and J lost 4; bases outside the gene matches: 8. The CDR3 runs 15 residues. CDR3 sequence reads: CASRSTGGAADTQYF. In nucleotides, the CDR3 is TGTGCCAGCAGGAGTACAGGGGGCGCGGCAGATACGCAGTATTTT.

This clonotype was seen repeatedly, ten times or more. The CDR3 sequence is CSARGREITGELFF. The CDR3 DNA reads TGCAGTGCTAGAGGCAGGGAAATCACCGGGGAGCTGTTTTTT. The chain joins TRBV20-1 to TRBJ2-2; possible D gene TRBD1, 5 bases. V lost 1 base and J lost 4, with 10 bases in between. The CDR3 length is 14 residues. Germline V gene data show CDR1 as DFQATT and CDR2 as SNEGSKA (reference sequence).

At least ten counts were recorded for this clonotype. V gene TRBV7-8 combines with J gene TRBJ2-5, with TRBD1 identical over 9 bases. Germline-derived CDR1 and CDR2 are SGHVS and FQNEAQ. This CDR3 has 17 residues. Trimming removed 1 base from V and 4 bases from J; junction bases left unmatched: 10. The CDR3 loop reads CASSLGTGEIMRETQYF. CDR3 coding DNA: TGTGCCAGCAGCTTAGGGACAGGGGAAATCATGCGAGAGACCCAGTACTTC.

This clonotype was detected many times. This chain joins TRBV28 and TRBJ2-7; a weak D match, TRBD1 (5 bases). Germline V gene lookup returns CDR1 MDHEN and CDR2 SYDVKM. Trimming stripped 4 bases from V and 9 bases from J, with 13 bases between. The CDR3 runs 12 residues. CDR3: CASSSGFSAQYV. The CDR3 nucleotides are TGTGCCAGCAGTTCAGGGTTTTCTGCGCAGTACGTC.

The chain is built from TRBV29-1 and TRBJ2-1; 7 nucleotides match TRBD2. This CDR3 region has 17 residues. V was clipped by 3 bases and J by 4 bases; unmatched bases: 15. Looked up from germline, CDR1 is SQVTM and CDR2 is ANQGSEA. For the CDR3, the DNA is TGCAGCGTTGACCCCAGCGGGACGAGCCCGCTTTACAATGAGCAGTTCTTC. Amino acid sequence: CSVDPSGTSPLYNEQFF.

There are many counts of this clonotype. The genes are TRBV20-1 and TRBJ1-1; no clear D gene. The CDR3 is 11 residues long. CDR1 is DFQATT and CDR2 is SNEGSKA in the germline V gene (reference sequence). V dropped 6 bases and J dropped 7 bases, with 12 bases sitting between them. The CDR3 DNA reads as TGCAGTGCCCTTCGGCAAGTTGAAGCTTTCTTT. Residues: CSALRQVEAFF.

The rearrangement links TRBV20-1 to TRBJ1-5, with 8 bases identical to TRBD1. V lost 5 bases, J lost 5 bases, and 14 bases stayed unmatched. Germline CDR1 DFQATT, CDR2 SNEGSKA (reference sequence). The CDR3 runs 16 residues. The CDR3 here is CSASPPGQVMHQPQHF. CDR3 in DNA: TGCAGTGCTTCGCCACCGGGACAGGTGATGCATCAGCCCCAGCATTTT.

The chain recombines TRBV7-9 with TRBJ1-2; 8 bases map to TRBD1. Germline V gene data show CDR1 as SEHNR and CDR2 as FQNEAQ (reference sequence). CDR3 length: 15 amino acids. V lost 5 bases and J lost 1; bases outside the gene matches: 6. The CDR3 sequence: CASSHGQGLNYGYTF. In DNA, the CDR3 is TGTGCCAGCAGCCACGGACAGGGCCTTAACTATGGCTACACCTTC.

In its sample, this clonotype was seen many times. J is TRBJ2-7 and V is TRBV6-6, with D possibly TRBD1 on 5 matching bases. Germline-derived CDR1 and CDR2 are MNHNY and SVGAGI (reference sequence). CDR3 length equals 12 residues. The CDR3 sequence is CAPPQGAYEQYV. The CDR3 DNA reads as TGTGCTCCTCCGCAAGGGGCCTACGAGCAGTACGTC.

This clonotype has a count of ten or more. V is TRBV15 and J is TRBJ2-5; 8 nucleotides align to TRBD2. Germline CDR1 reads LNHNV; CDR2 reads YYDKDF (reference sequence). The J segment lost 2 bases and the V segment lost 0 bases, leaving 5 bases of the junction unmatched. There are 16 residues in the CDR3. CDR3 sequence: CATSRDWAGGQETQYF. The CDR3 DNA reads TGTGCCACCAGCAGAGATTGGGCGGGGGGACAAGAGACCCAGTACTTC.

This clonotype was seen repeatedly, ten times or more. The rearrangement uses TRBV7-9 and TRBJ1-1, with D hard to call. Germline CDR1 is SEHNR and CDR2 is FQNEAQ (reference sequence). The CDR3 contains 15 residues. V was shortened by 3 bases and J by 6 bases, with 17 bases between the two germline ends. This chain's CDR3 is CASSLRARDGAEAFF. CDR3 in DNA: TGTGCCAGCAGCTTGAGGGCCCGCGACGGCGCTGAAGCTTTCTTT.

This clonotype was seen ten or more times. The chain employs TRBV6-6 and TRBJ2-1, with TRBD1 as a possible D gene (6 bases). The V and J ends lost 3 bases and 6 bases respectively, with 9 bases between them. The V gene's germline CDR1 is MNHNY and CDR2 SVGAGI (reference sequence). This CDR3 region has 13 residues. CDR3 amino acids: CASSYKQGNEQFF. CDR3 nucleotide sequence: TGTGCCAGCAGTTATAAACAGGGCAATGAGCAGTTCTTC.

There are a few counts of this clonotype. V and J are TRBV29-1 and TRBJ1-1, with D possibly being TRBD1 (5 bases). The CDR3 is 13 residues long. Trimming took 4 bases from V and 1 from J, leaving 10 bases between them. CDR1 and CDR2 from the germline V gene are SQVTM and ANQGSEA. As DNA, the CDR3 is TGCAGCGTTGCGGGGGGGACGAACACTGAAGCTTTCTTT. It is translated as CSVAGGTNTEAFF.

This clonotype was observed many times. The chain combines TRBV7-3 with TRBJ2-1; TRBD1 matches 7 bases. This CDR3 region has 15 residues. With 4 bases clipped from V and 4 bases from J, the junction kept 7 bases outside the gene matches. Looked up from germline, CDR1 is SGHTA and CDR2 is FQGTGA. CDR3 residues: CASSYPGQRYNEQFF. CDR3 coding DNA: TGTGCCAGCAGCTACCCGGGACAGAGATACAATGAGCAGTTCTTC. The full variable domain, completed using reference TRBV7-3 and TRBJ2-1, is GAGVSQTPSNKVTEKGKYVELRCDPISGHTALYWYRQSLGQGPEFLIYFQGTGAADDSGLPNDRFFAVRPEGSVSTLKIQRTERGDSAVYLCASSYPGQRYNEQFFGPGTRLTVL.